The rows below give T cell receptor beta chains drawn from one sample of a study of control samples from healthy donors and cancer patients. Produced via immunoSEQ multiplex PCR; TCRdb's table is partial and in-frame only. This sample has 35,000 to 45,000 clones; approximately 87% occur once, and the top ten carry 40% to 50%. The sequencing input was blood. All receptors come from a man aged 55 to 70 in good health. CDR3s include the opening cysteine and the closing phenylalanine or tryptophan. The D gene is left open where the match is weak. Size is omitted from some rows. Given values are once, few, many or a class for expanded clones.

j_gene: TRBJ2-5
d_gene: .
abundance: .
v_gene: TRBV24-1
CDR3nt: TGTGCCACCAGTGACGGACGTTTACAAGACGCCCAGTACTTC
CDR3aa: CATSDGRLQDAQYF

j_gene: TRBJ1-3
d_gene: TRBD1
abundance: .
v_gene: TRBV6-5
CDR3nt: TGTGCCAGCGGGACAGGCGGCTCTGGAAACACCATATATTTT
CDR3aa: CASGTGGSGNTIYF

j_gene: TRBJ1-6
d_gene: .
abundance: .
v_gene: TRBV5-4
CDR3nt: TGTGCCAGCAGCTGGGACGCCGGGAACTCATATAATTCACCCCTCCACTTT
CDR3aa: CASSWDAGNSYNSPLHF

j_gene: TRBJ2-2
d_gene: .
abundance: .
v_gene: TRBV11-3
CDR3nt: TGTGCCAGCAGCTTAGTAAACGGCGGGGAGCTGTTTTTT
CDR3aa: CASSLVNGGELFF

j_gene: TRBJ2-3
d_gene: .
abundance: .
v_gene: TRBV28
CDR3nt: TGTGCCAGCAGTCCTAATTCGGCGGGCCACACAGATACGCAGTATTTT
CDR3aa: CASSPNSAGHTDTQYF

j_gene: TRBJ2-1
d_gene: TRBD2
abundance: .
v_gene: TRBV4-2
CDR3nt: TGTGCCAGCAGCCAAGAATCTAGCGGGAGTAGAAATGAGCAGTTCTTC
CDR3aa: CASSQESSGSRNEQFF

j_gene: TRBJ2-5
d_gene: .
abundance: .
v_gene: TRBV27
CDR3nt: TGTGCCAGCAGTCAAAGCAGGACGGCTCAAGAGACCCAGTACTTC
CDR3aa: CASSQSRTAQETQYF

j_gene: TRBJ1-4
d_gene: TRBD1
abundance: .
v_gene: TRBV5-1
CDR3nt: TGCGCCAGCAGCTTACAGGGGTCTGGAGAAAAACTGTTTTTT
CDR3aa: CASSLQGSGEKLFF

j_gene: TRBJ1-1
d_gene: .
abundance: once
v_gene: TRBV14
CDR3nt: TGTGCCAGCAGCCAAGGCGTGACCACTGAAGCTTTCTTT
CDR3aa: CASSQGVTTEAFF

j_gene: TRBJ2-1
d_gene: TRBD2
abundance: .
v_gene: TRBV7-9
CDR3nt: TGTGCCAGCAGCTTTGCCGGCCTAGCGGGCAATGAGCAGTTCTTC
CDR3aa: CASSFAGLAGNEQFF